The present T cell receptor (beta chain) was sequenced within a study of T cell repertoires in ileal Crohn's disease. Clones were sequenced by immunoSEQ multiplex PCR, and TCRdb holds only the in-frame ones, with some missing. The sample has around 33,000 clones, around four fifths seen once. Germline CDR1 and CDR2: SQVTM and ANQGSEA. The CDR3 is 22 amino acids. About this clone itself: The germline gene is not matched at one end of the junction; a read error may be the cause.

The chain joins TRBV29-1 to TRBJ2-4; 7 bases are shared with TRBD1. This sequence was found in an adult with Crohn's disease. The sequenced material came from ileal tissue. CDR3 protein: CSVQDRVIVGPLSSLAKNIQYF. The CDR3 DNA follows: TGCAGCGTTCAAGACAGGGTAATCGTGGGCCCCCTATCCTCATTAGCCAAAAACATTCAGTACTTC.